This TCR beta chain was obtained from a study of cytomegalovirus exposure and HLA in healthy donors. Study results and caveats: It was approximately 150 TCR beta chains that were listed as cytomegalovirus-associated.

Produced via immunoSEQ multiplex PCR; TCRdb's table is partial and in-frame only. The sample shows 90,000 to 100,000 clones, roughly 92% of them seen only once. While the first cohort had over 650 subjects, the donors belonged to the separate validation cohort of about 110 subjects. Points on this clone: The antigen remains undetermined.

V lost 10 bases and J lost 4; bases outside the gene matches: 10. There are 14 residues in the CDR3. Germline CDR1 and CDR2: ENHRY and SYGVKD. Sequencing used PBMCs. The receptor was isolated from a woman in her 30s in good health and CMV-seropositive. J is TRBJ2-7 and V is TRBV10-3, with TRBD1 matching 10 bases. DNA for the CDR3: TGTGCCACTTTCGGAGACAGGGGGCTGTACGAGCAGTACTTC. It encodes CATFGDRGLYEQYF.